This TCR beta chain appears in the sequencing data of a study of early T cells in non-severe SARS-CoV-2 infection (dated by TCRdb to about 2021). Describing the broader study: TCR sequencing used bulk RNA from unsorted whole blood, so alpha and beta chains could not be paired.

This was a case-control study nested in a cohort of healthcare workers in London, UK, who had nasopharyngeal swab PCR tests and blood samples taken every week. Healthcare workers were recruited during the week of the UK lockdown, between 23 and 31 March 2020, and followed weekly for up to roughly 15 weeks. What the study reported, not specific to this receptor: VDJdb matching was skewed toward anti-spike CD8 responses and likely underestimated virus-specific expansions by missing private and CD4 specificities.

Including cysteine and phenylalanine, the CDR3 has 15 amino acids. The retained sequence is limited to the CDR3, 45 bases, with the frame set at the first base. The germline V gene encodes CDR1 LNHNV and CDR2 YYDKDF (reference sequence). Trimming takes 1 base from V and 2 bases from J, and the germline ends sit 10 bases apart. Library prep was done by 5' RACE. TCRdb lists the instrument as NextSeq 500. In the TCR library protocol, unique molecular identifiers were attached to individual cDNA molecules to correct for PCR bias and sequencing error. Both TCR alpha and beta chains were sequenced, and tight co-correlation was observed between alpha and beta sequence abundances in each sample. The authors' analysis ran thus. V gene, J gene and CDR3 annotation of TCR sequences was performed with Decombinator V4. Expanded TCRs were defined as changing significantly between any two time points under a Poisson model with p below 0.0001. TCR abundances were normalised to the total number of TCRs sequenced in each sample and reported as counts per million. MAIT TCRs were defined by TRAV1-2 paired with TRAJ12, TRAJ20 or TRAJ33, and iNKT TCRs by TRAV10 paired with TRAJ18. VDJdb, accessed 1 November 2021, was searched for CMV, EBV and SARS-CoV-2 annotated TCRs, with TCRs annotated for multiple antigens excluded. Starting from the raw public reads, TCRdb applied fastp trimming at Q25, assembled clones with MiXCR and retained in-frame beta chains. Rows are unified per CDR3 protein, each entry keeping the most common DNA and genes. The V and J calls shown here were made by TCRdb, not taken from the authors' results. The sample includes roughly 100,000 distinct CDR3 sequences, with around 12% observed a single time. The top ten clonotypes cover 6% to 7% of the sample.

This clonotype was detected a few times. Which antigen it targets is not known. Base quality data are lacking; no much larger clone is found one base away. Here the chain combines TRBV15 and TRBJ2-3; the D segment could be TRBD2, given 5 matching bases. Sequencing was performed on whole blood. This TCR was recovered from an adult who was a healthcare worker with PCR-confirmed SARS-CoV-2 infection or an uninfected control (not recorded which). This receptor carries the CDR3 CATSRGVEVTDTQYF. The sequenced DNA is TGTGCCACCAGCAGAGGGGTGGAGGTCACAGATACGCAGTATTTT.